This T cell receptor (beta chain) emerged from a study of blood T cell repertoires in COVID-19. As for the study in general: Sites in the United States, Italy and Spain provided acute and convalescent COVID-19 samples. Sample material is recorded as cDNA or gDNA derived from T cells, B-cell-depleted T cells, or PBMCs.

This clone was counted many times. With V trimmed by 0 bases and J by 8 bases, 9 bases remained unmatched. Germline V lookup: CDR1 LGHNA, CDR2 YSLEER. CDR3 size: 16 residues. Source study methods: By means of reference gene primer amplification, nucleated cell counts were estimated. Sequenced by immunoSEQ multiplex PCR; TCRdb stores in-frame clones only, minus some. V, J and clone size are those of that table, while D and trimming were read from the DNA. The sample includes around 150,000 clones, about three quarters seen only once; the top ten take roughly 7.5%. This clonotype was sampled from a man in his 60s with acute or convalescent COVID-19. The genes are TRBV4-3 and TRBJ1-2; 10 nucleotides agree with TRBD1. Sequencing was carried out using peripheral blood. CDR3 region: CASSQDYTGQGIGYTF. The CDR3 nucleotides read TGCGCCAGCAGCCAAGATTATACGGGACAGGGGATCGGCTACACCTTC.